Detailed here is one T cell receptor beta chain. Primers included in the PCR were 60 Vbeta and 13 Jbeta primers. The method was immunoSEQ multiplex PCR; TCRdb's version includes in-frame clones alone and lacks a portion of them. The table lists 150,000 or so clones. There were likely unrecorded immune exposures, though donors were nominally healthy when sampled. This sample stems from a study of cytomegalovirus exposure and HLA in healthy donors. CDR3 length equals 10 residues. Trimming stripped 3 bases from V and 5 bases from J, with 4 bases between. The germline CDR1 and CDR2 sequences are SQVTM and ANQGSEA.

The specimen was PBMCs. This TCR derives from a man in his thirties or forties in good health and CMV-seronegative. The gene calls are TRBV29-1 and TRBJ2-5; the D is unclear. For the CDR3, the DNA is TGCAGCGTTGAGCAGGAGACCCAGTACTTC. It is translated as CSVEQETQYF.